This TCR beta chain was obtained from a study of blood T cell repertoires in COVID-19. Looking at the study overall: Spain, Italy and the United States supplied samples that represented acute and convalescent COVID-19. PBMCs, B-cell-depleted T cells, or T cells provided the cDNA or gDNA that made up the material.

The CDR3 has 12 residues. CDR1 LGHDT and CDR2 YNNKEL come from the germline V gene (reference sequence). Trimming removed 3 bases from V and 8 bases from J; junction bases left unmatched: 1. Per the original methods: Amplification with reference gene primers provided the estimates of nucleated cell counts. Repertoires were generated with immunoSEQ multiplex PCR, while TCRdb's copy carries only in-frame clones and drops some. V and J calls and clone size are those listed in that table; D and trimming were worked out from the DNA. The repertoire holds roughly 100,000 clones, with 75% to 90% as singletons.

The chain has TRBV3-1 (or the pseudogene TRBV3-2) and TRBJ1-2; 9 bases are a match to TRBD1. The sequenced sample consisted of peripheral blood. This receptor was taken from a human donor in a cohort sampled during active COVID-19. The DNA of the CDR3 is TGTGCCAGCAGCCATGACAGGGGGGGCTACACCTTC. Translating it yields CASSHDRGGYTF.